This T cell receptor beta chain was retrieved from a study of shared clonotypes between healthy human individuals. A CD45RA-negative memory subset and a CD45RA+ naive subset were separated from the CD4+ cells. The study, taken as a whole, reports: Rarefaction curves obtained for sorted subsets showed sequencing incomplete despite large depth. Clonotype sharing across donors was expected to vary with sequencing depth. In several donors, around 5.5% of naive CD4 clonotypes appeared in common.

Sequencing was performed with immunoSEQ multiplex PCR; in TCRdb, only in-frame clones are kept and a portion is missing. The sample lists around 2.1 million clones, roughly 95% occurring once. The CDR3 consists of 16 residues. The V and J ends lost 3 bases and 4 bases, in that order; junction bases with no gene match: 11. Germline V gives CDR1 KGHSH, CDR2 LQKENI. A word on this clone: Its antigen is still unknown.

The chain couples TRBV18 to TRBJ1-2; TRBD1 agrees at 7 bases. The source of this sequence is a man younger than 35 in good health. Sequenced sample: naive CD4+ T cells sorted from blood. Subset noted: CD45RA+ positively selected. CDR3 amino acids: CASSPPVGGGVYGYTF. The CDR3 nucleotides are TGTGCCAGCTCACCGCCGGTTGGAGGGGGCGTCTATGGCTACACCTTC. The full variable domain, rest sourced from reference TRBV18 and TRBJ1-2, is NAGVMQNPRHLVRRRGQEARLRCSPMKGHSHVYWYRQLPEEGLKFMVYLQKENIIDESGMPKERFSAEFPKEGPSILRIQQVVRGDSAAYFCASSPPVGGGVYGYTFGSGTRLTVV.